The T cell receptor (beta chain) under discussion was sequenced for a study of blood T cell repertoires in COVID-19. Germline CDR1 reads ENHRY; CDR2 reads SYGVKD. Deletions cut 0 bases from V and 8 bases from J, with 16 bases between. There are 15 residues in the CDR3. Recruitment covered some 25 US areas and drew participants whose ages spanned roughly 18 to 89 years. Self-reported history from a screening survey and questionnaire set each donor's cohort. Only in-frame clones appear in the TCRdb table, and some are missing; sequencing was by immunoSEQ multiplex PCR. The sample has around 50,000 clones; 70% to 85% are singletons.

The receptor was derived from a woman in her forties or fifties with acute COVID-19. The V and J genes are TRBV10-3 and TRBJ1-2; D remains ambiguous. Sequenced: PBMCs or T cells enriched from blood (not recorded which). The CDR3 sequence: CAISESEGPGFGYTF. In DNA form, the CDR3 reads TGTGCCATCAGTGAGTCGGAAGGCCCCGGGTTCGGCTACACCTTC.